The clone carrying this T cell receptor beta chain was found a few times. The target antigen is unknown. Each CDR3 protein gets one entry after TCRdb re-called the reads with MiXCR. The table shows 200,000 to 250,000 distinct CDR3 sequences, with approximately 6.7% occurring only once. The sample comes from a study of T cell repertoires in cytomegalovirus infection. Study background: From public TCR beta signatures came an indication of both CMV infection and matching HLA type.

Points from the study as a whole: Cumulative public TCR beta family frequency identified carriers of CMV plus the relevant HLA. In two of eight donors, the top clonotype was HLA-C-restricted CMV-specific.

V was shortened by 0 bases and J by 7 bases, with 12 bases between the two germline ends. The CDR3 spans 14 residues. Germline V gives CDR1 MNHEY, CDR2 SVGAGI. The source is a human donor in good health (CMV status not recorded). Some clones in this sample may be carry-over from other donors' samples. Specimen: PBMCs. The chain couples TRBV6-5 to TRBJ1-2, with D unclear. CDR3 coding DNA: TGTGCCAGCAGTTACTCATCGGGTTCGCGTGGCTACACCTTC. Amino acid sequence: CASSYSSGSRGYTF.